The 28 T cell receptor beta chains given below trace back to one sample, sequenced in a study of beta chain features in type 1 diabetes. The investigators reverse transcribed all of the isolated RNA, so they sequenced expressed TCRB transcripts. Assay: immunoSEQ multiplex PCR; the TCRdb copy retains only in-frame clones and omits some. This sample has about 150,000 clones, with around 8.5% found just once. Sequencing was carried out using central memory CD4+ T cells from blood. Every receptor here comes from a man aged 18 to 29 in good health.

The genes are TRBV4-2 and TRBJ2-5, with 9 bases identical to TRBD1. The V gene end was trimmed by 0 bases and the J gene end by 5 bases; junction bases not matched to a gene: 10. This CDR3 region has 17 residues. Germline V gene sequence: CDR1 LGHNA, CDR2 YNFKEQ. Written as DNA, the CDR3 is TGTGCCAGCAGCCAAGATGGGGGACAGGGCAGTGGCGAGACCCAGTACTTC. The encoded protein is CASSQDGGQGSGETQYF.

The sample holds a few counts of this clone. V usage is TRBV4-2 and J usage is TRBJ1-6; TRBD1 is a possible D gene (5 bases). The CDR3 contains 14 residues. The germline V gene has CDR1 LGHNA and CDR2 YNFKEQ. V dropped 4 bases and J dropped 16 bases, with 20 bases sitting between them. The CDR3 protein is CASSRGTGMRGLHF. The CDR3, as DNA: TGTGCCAGCAGCCGGGGAACAGGAATGCGGGGTCTCCACTTT.

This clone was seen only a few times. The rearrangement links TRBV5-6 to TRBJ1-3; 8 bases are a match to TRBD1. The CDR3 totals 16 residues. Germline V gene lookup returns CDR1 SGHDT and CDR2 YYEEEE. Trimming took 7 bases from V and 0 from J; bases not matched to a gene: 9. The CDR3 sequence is CASAGQGQFSGNTIYF. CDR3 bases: TGTGCCAGCGCCGGACAGGGTCAATTCTCTGGAAACACCATATATTTT.

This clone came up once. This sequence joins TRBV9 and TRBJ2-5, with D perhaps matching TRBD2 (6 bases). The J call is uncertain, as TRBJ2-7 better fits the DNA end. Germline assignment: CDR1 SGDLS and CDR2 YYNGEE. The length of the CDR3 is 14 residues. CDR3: CASSVAAGRGEQYF. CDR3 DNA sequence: TGTGCCAGCAGCGTAGCCGCGGGACGTGGCGAGCAGTACTTC.

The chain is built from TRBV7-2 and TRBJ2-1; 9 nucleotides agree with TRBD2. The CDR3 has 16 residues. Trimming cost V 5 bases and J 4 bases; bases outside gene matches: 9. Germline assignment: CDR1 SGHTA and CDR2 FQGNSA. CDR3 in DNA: TGTGCCAGCAGCCGAAGACTAGCGGTGGGGTACAATGAGCAGTTCTTC. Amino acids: CASSRRLAVGYNEQFF.

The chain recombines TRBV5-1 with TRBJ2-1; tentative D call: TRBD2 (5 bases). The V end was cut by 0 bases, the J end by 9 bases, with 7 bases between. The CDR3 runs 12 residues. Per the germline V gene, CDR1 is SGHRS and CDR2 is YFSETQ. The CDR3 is CASSLAGLEQFF. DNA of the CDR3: TGCGCCAGCAGCTTGGCCGGACTTGAGCAGTTCTTC.

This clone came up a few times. The CDR3 here is CASSWDGQVRGSPLHF. The CDR3 DNA is TGTGCCAGCAGCTGGGACGGACAGGTCCGAGGGTCACCCCTCCACTTT. This chain connects TRBV7-3 to TRBJ1-6, with TRBD1 matching over 7 bases. The V gene's germline CDR1 is SGHTA and CDR2 FQGTGA. There are 16 residues in the CDR3. Trimming cost V 4 bases and J 10 bases; bases outside gene matches: 13.

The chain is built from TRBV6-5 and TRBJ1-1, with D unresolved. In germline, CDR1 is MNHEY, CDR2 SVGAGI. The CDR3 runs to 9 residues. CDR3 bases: TGTGAGCCGGGCACTGAAGCTTTCTTT. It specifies CEPGTEAFF.

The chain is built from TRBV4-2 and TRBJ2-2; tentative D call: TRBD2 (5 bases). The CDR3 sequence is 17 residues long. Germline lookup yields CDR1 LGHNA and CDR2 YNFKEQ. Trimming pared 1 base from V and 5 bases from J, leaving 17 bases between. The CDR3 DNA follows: TGTGCCAGCAGCCAAGTAACGGATTCCCGAGGGACCGGGGAGCTGTTTTTT. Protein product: CASSQVTDSRGTGELFF.

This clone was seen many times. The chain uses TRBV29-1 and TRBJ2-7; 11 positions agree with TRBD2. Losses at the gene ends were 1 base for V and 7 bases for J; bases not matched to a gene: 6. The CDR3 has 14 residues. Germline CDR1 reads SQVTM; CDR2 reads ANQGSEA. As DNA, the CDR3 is TGCAGCGTTGAAGGCACTAGCGGGAGAGGTGAGCAGTACTTC. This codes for CSVEGTSGRGEQYF.

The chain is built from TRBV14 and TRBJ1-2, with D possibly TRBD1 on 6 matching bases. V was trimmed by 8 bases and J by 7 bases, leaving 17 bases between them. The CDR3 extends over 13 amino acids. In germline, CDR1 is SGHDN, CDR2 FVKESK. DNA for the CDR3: TGTGCCAGCCGTCTATTGGGGGCAGGTGGCTACACCTTC. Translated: CASRLLGAGGYTF.

The CDR3 loop is CASSLGTARTDTQYF. DNA of the CDR3: TGTGCCAGCAGCTTAGGAACAGCCCGCACAGATACGCAGTATTTT. V usage is TRBV7-7 and J usage is TRBJ2-3; D is uncertain. The germline V gene encodes CDR1 SSHAT and CDR2 FNYEAQ (reference sequence). V was trimmed by 1 base and J by 1 base, leaving 9 bases between them. This CDR3 region has 15 residues.

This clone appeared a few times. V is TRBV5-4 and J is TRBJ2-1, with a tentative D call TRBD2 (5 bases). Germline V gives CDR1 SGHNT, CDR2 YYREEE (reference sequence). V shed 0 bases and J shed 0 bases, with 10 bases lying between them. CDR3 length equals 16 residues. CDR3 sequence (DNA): TGTGCCAGCAGCTTGGCGGGCGGGCTCTCCTACAATGAGCAGTTCTTC. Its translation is CASSLAGGLSYNEQFF.

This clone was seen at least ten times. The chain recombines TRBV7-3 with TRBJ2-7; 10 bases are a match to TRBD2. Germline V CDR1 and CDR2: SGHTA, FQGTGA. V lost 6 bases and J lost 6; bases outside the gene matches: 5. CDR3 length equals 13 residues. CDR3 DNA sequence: TGTGCCAGCAGTGTAGCGGGAGGAATCGAGCAGTACTTC. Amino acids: CASSVAGGIEQYF.

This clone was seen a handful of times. CDR3 coding DNA: TGTGCCAGCAGTCAAAGGCAGGGGGCGGAAAATGAGCAGTTCTTC. This sequence encodes CASSQRQGAENEQFF. The chain combines TRBV11-3 with TRBJ2-1; 8 bases align to TRBD1. Germline CDR1 and CDR2: SGHNT and YENEEA. The CDR3 length is 15 residues. V shed 6 bases and J 7 bases; nucleotides not matched to a gene: 11. The full variable domain, completed using reference TRBV11-3 and TRBJ2-1, is EAGVVQSPRYKIIEKKQPVAFWCNPISGHNTLYWYLQNLGQGPELLIRYENEEAVDDSQLPKDRFSAERLKGVDSTLKIQPAELGDSAVYLCASSQRQGAENEQFFGPGTRLTVL.

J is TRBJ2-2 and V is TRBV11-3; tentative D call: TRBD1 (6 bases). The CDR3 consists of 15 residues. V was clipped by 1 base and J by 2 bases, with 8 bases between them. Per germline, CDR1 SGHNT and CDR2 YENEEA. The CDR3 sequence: CASSLVGANTGELFF. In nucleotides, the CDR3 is TGTGCCAGCAGCTTAGTGGGGGCAAACACCGGGGAGCTGTTTTTT.

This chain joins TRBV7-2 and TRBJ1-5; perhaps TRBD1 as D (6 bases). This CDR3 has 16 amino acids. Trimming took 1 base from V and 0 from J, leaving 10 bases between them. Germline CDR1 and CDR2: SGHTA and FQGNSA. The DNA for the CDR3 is TGTGCCAGCAGCTTAGTTCAGGGGTATAGCAATCAGCCCCAGCATTTT. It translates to CASSLVQGYSNQPQHF.

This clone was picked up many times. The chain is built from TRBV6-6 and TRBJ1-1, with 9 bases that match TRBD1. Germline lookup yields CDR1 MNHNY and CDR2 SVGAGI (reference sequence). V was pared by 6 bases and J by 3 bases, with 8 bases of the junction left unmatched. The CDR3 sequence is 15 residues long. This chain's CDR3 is CASSDTGGGDTEAFF. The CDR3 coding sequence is TGTGCCAGCAGCGACACAGGGGGCGGCGACACTGAAGCTTTCTTT.

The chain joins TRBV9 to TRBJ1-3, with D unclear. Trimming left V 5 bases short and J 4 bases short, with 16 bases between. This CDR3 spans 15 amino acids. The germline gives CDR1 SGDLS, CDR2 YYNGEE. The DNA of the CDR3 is TGTGCCAGCAGTCGACGCATGGAGGGCGGAAACACCATATATTTT. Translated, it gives CASSRRMEGGNTIYF. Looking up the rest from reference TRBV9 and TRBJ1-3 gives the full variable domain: DSGVTQTPKHLITATGQRVTLRCSPRSGDLSVYWYQQSLDQGLQFLIQYYNGEERAKGNILERFSAQQFPDLHSELNLSSLELGDSALYFCASSRRMEGGNTIYFGEGSWLTVV.

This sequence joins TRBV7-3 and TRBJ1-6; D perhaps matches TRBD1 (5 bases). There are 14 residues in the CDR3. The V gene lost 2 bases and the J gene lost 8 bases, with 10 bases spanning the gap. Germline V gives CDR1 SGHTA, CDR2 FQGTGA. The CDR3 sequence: CASSLRWGDSPLHF. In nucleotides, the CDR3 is TGTGCCAGCAGCTTACGGTGGGGGGATTCACCCCTCCACTTT.

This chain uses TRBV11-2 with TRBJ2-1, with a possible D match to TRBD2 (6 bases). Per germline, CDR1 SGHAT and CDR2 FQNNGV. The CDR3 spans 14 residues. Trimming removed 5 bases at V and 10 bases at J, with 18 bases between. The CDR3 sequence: CASSPREANWEQFF. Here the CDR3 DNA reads TGTGCCAGCAGCCCAAGGGAGGCGAATTGGGAGCAGTTCTTC.

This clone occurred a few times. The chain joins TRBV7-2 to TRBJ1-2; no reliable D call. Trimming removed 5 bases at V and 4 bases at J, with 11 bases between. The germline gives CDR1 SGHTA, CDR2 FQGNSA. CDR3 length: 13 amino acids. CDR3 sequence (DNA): TGTGCCAGCAGCAGACGGGAGGTCTATGGCTACACCTTC. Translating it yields CASSRREVYGYTF.

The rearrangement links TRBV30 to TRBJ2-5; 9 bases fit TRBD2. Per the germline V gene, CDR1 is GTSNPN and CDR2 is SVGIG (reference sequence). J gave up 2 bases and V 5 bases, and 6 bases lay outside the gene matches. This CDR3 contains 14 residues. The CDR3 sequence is CAWDRRGGQETQYF. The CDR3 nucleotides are TGTGCCTGGGACCGGCGGGGGGGGCAAGAGACCCAGTACTTC.

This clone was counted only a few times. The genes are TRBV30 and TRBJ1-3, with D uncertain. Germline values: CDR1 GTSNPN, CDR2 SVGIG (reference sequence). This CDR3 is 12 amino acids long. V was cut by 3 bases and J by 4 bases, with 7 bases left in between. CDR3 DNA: TGTGCCTGGAGCCCCTCCGGAAACACCATATATTTT. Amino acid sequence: CAWSPSGNTIYF.

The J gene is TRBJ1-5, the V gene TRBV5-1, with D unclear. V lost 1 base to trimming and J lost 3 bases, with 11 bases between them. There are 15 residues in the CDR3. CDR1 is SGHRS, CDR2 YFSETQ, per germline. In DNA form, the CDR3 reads TGCGCCAGCAGCTTGAGTGGAGGCTACAATCAGCCCCAGCATTTT. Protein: CASSLSGGYNQPQHF.

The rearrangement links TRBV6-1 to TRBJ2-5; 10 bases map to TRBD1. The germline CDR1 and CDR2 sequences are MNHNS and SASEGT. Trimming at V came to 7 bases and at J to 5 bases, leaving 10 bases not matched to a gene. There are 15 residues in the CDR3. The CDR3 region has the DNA TGTGCCAGCACCGAGGACAGGGGGTCTGGGGAGACCCAGTACTTC. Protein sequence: CASTEDRGSGETQYF.

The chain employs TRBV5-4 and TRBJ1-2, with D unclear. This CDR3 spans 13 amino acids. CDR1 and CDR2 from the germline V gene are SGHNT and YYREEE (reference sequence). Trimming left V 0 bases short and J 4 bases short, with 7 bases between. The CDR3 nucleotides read TGTGCCAGCAGCTTGGACAGTGCCTATGGCTACACCTTC. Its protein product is CASSLDSAYGYTF.

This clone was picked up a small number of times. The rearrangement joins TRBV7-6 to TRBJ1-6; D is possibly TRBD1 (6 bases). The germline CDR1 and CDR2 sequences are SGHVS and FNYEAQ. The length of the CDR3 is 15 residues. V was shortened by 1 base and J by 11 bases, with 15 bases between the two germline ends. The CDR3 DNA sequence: TGTGCCAGCAGCTTAGGGCAGGGACACTCTACACCCCTCCACTTT. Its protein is CASSLGQGHSTPLHF.